This T cell receptor (beta chain) was observed in a study of T cells in Graves' hyperthyroidism and ophthalmopathy. Study-level points and caveats: Most clonotypes that expanded in the thyroid above 0.001 also showed up in blood.

Germline CDR1 reads SGHTA; CDR2 reads FQGNSA. The CDR3 spans 13 residues. The V segment lost 4 bases and the J segment 5 bases; nucleotides outside the gene matches: 3. There were TCR beta CDR3 regions amplified from RNA transcripts. TCR CDR3 regions were first amplified by RT-PCR with HTBI primers. MiXCR was run by TCRdb on the multiplex PCR reads, yielding one entry per CDR3 protein. The sample holds just over 550,000 distinct CDR3 sequences, about 43% seen once. As to this clonotype: Its cognate antigen is unknown.

The J gene is TRBJ1-1, the V gene TRBV7-2, with TRBD1 identical over 8 bases. The specimen was peripheral blood or thyroid tissue (not recorded which). The clonotype originates from a woman between 18 and 30 years old with Graves' hyperthyroidism. Here the CDR3 reads CASSWTGSTEAFF. The CDR3 DNA reads as TGTGCCAGCAGCTGGACAGGGTCTACTGAAGCTTTCTTT.